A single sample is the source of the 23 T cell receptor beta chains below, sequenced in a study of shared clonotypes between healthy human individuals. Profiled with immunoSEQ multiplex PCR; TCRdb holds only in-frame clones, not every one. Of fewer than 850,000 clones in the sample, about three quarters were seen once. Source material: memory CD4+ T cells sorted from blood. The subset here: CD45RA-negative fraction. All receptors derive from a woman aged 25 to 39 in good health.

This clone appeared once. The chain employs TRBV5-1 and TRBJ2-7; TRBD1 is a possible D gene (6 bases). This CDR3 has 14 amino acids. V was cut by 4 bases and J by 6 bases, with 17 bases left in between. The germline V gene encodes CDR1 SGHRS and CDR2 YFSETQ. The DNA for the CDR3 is TGCGCCAGCAGCACCTTCTCGGGACAAGCCGAGCAGTACTTC. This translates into CASSTFSGQAEQYF.

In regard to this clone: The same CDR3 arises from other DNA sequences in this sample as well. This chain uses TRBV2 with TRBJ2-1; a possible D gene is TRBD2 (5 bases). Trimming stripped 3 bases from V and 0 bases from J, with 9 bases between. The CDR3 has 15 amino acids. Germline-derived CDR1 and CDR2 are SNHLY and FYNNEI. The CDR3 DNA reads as TGTGCCAGCAGTGAGAGCGGAAGCTCCTACAATGAGCAGTTCTTC. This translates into CASSESGSSYNEQFF.

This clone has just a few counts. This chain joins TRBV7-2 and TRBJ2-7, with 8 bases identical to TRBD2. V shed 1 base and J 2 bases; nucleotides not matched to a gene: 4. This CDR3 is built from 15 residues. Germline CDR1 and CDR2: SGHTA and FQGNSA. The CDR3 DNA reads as TGTGCCAGCAGCTTAGGGACTAGCACAACCTACGAGCAGTACTTC. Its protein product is CASSLGTSTTYEQYF.

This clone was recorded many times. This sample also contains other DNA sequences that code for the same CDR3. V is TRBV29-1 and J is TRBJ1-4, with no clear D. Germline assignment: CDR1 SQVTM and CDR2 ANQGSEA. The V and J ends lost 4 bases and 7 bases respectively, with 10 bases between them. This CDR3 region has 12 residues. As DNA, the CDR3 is TGCAGCGTTGTTGGGGTCGGTGAAAAACTGTTTTTT. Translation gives CSVVGVGEKLFF.

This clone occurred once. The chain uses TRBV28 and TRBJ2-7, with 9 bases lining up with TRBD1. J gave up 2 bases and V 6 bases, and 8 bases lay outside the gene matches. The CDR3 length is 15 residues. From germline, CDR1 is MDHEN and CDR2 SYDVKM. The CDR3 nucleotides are TGTGCCAGCAGCCGATCGACAGGGGGTCCCTACGAGCAGTACTTC. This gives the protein CASSRSTGGPYEQYF.

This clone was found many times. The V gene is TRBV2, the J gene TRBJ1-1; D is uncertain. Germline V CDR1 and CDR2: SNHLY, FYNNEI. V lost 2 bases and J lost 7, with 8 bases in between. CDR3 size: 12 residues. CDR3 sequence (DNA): TGTGCCAGCAGTGAACAGCAGTTTGAAGCTTTCTTT. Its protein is CASSEQQFEAFF.

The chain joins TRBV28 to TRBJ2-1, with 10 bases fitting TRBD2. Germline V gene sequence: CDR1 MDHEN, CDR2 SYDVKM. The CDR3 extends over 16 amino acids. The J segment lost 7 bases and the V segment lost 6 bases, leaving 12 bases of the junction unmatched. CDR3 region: CASSSPQREGRNEQFF. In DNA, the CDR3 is TGTGCCAGCAGCTCCCCCCAGCGGGAGGGTAGGAATGAGCAGTTCTTC.

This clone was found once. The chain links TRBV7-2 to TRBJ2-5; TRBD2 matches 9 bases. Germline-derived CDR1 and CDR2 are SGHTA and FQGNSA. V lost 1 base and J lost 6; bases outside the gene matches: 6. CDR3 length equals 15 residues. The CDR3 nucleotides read TGTGCCAGCAGCTTAGGAGGGACTAGCAGGAAGACCCAGTACTTC. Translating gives CASSLGGTSRKTQYF. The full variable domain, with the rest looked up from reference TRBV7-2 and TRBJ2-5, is GAGVSQSPSNKVTEKGKDVELRCDPISGHTALYWYRQSLGQGLEFLIYFQGNSAPDKSGLPSDRFSAERTGGSVSTLTIQRTQQEDSAVYLCASSLGGTSRKTQYFGPGTRLLVL.

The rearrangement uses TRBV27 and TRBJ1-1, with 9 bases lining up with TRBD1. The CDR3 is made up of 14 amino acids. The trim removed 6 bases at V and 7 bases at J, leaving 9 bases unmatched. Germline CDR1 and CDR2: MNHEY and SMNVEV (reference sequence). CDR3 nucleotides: TGTGCCAGCAGAGGACAGGGGTGGGTCAGTGAAGCTTTCTTT. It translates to CASRGQGWVSEAFF.

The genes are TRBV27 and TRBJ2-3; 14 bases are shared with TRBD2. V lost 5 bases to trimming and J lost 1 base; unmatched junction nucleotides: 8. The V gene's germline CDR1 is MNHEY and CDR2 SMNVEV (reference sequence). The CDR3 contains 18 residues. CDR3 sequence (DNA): TGTGCCAGCAGTAGACTAGCGGGAGGGGTCTTTGGCACAGATACGCAGTATTTT. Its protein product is CASSRLAGGVFGTDTQYF.

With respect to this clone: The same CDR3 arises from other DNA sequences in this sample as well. The CDR3 nucleotides read TGTGCCAGCAGCGTAGTGGGAAGCACAGATACGCAGTATTTT. Protein sequence: CASSVVGSTDTQYF. The chain has TRBV9 and TRBJ2-3; D is undetermined. This CDR3 spans 14 amino acids. V was trimmed by 0 bases and J by 0 bases, leaving 5 bases between them. In germline, CDR1 is SGDLS, CDR2 YYNGEE.

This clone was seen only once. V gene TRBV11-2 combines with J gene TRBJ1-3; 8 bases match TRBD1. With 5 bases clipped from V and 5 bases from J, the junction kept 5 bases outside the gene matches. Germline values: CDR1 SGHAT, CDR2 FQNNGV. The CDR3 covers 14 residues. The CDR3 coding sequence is TGTGCCAGCAGCGAACGACAGGGGAGAAACACCATATATTTT. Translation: CASSERQGRNTIYF. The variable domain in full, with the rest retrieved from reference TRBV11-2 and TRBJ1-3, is EAGVAQSPRYKIIEKRQSVAFWCNPISGHATLYWYQQILGQGPKLLIQFQNNGVVDDSQLPKDRFSAERLKGVDSTLKIQPAKLEDSAVYLCASSERQGRNTIYFGEGSWLTVV.

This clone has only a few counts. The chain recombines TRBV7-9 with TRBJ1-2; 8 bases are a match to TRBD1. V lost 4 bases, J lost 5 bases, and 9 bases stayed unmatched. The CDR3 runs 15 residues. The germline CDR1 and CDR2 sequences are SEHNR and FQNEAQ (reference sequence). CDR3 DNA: TGTGCCAGCAGCTCGGCCGGGACAGGAAAATATGGCTACACCTTC. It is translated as CASSSAGTGKYGYTF.

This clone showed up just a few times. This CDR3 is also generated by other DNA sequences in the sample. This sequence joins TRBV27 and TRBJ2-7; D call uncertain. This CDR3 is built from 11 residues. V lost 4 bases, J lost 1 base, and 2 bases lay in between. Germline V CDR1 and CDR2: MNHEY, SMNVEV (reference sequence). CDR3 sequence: CASSSSYEQYF. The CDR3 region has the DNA TGTGCCAGCAGTTCGTCCTACGAGCAGTACTTC.

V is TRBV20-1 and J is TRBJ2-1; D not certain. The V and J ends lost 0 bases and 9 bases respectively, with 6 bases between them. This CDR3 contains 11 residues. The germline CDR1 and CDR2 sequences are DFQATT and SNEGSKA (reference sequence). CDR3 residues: CSARDSVEQFF. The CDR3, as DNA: TGCAGTGCTAGAGATTCGGTTGAGCAGTTCTTC.

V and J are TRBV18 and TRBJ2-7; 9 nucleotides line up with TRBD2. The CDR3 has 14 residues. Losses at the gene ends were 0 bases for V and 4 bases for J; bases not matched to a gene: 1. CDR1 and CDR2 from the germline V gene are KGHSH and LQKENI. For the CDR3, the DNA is TGTGCCAGCTCACCACCCAGCGGGAGGTACGAGCAGTACTTC. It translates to CASSPPSGRYEQYF.

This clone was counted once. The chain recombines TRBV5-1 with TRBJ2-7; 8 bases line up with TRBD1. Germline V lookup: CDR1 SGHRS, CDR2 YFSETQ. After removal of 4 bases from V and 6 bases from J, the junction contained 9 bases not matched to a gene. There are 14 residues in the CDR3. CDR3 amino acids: CASSPGTGPGEQYF. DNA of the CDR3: TGCGCCAGCAGCCCCGGGACAGGCCCTGGCGAGCAGTACTTC. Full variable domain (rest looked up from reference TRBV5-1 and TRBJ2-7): KAGVTQTPRYLIKTRGQQVTLSCSPISGHRSVSWYQQTPGQGLQFLFEYFSETQRNKGNFPGRFSGRQFSNSRSEMNVSTLELGDSALYLCASSPGTGPGEQYFGPGTRLTVT.

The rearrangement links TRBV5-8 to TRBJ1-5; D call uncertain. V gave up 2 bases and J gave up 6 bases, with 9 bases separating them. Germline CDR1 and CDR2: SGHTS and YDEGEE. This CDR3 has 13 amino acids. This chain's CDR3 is CASSFGEGQPQHF. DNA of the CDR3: TGTGCCAGCAGCTTCGGGGAGGGTCAGCCCCAGCATTTT.

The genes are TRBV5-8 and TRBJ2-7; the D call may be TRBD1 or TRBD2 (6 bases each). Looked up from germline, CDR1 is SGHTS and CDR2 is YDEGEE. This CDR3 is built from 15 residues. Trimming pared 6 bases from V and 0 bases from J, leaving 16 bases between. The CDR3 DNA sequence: TGTGCCAGCAACCGGGGGCAGGGAAGCTCCTACGAGCAGTACTTC. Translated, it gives CASNRGQGSSYEQYF.

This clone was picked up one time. CDR3: CASSDLSLNYGYTF. CDR3 in DNA: TGTGCCAGCAGTGATTTGAGCCTTAACTATGGCTACACCTTC. The chain links TRBV2 to TRBJ1-2; D is unresolved. V was trimmed by 3 bases and J by 1 base, leaving 9 bases between them. The germline CDR1 and CDR2 sequences are SNHLY and FYNNEI. CDR3 length: 14 residues.

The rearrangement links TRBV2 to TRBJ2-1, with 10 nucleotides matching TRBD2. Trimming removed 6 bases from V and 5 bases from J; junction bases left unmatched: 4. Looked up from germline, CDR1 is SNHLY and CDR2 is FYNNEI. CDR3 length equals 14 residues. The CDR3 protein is CASSLAGVNNEQFF. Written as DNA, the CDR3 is TGTGCCAGCAGCCTAGCGGGAGTGAACAATGAGCAGTTCTTC.

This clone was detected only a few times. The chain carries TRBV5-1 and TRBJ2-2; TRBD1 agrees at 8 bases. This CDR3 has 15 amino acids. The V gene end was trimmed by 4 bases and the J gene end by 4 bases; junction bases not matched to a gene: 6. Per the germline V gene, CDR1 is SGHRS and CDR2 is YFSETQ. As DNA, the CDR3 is TGCGCCAGCAGCCCGGACAGGGCCACCACCGGGGAGCTGTTTTTT. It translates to CASSPDRATTGELFF.

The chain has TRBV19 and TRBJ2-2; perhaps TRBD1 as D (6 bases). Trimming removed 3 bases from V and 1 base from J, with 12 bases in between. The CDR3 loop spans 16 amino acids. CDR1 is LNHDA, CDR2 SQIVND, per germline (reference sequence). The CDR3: CASSIRGTLNTGELFF. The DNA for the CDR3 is TGTGCCAGTAGTATTAGAGGGACACTGAACACCGGGGAGCTGTTTTTT.